This T cell receptor (beta chain) originates from a study of naive and memory T cell subsets. After the first PCR, alpha and beta chain libraries were processed separately. Trimming took off 5 bases at V and 2 bases at J, with 13 bases between the two ends. The CDR3 is made up of 15 amino acids. The germline gives CDR1 MNHEY, CDR2 SVGAGI. Study-wide results and caveats: The power law exponent of TCR abundance differed between naive and memory cells.

On this clonotype itself: Its antigen is not known.

Both TRBC1 and TRBC2 were covered by a beta constant-region primer of two equimolar oligonucleotides. Nested alpha and beta constant-region primers with the SP2 primer drove four PCR rounds on ligated cDNA. TCRdb called the UMI-ligation and nested PCR reads again in MiXCR, with one record for every CDR3 protein. The sample includes 95,000 to 150,000 distinct CDR3 sequences, 35% to 40% of them seen just once. The specimen sequenced was central memory CD4+ T cells from blood. This TCR derives from a human donor in good health. V usage is TRBV6-5 and J usage is TRBJ1-5; D call uncertain. CDR3 nucleotide sequence: TGTGCCAGCAGTCCGAGAGGATCGGGCAATCAGCCCCAGCATTTT. Translated, it gives CASSPRGSGNQPQHF.